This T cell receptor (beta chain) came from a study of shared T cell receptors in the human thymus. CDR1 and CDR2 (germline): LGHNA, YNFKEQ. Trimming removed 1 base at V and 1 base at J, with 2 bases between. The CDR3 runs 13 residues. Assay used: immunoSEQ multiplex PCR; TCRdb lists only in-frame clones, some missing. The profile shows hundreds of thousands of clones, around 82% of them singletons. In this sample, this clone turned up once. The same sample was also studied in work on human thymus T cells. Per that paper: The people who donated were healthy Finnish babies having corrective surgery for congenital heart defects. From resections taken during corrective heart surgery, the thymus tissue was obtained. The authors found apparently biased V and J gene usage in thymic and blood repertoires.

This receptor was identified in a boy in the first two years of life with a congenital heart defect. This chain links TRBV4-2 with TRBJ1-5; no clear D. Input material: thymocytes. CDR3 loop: CASSQVSNQPQHF. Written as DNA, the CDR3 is TGTGCCAGCAGCCAAGTAAGCAATCAGCCCCAGCATTTT.